This TCR beta chain was sequenced during a study of PD-L1 blockade in urothelial cancer (dated by TCRdb to about 2017). About the full investigation: Every patient began therapy in about 2014 and was given atezolizumab 1,200 mg intravenously every 3 weeks. Blood samples were analyzed at 3 weeks after treatment start (second dose) and at 6 weeks after treatment start. Over 28 patients had pretreatment blood TCR-seq, about 24 had at least one posttreatment blood collection, and about 24 had tumor TCR-seq. Pretreatment tumor samples, along with matched peripheral blood collected serially before and after atezolizumab treatment, underwent TCR sequencing. About 10 patients achieved durable clinical benefit and 15 to 20 did not. The study was an exploratory multi-omic analysis of somatic, immune and clinical correlates of response to PD-L1 blockade with atezolizumab in urothelial cancer. In the same patients, pretreatment tumors underwent whole exome sequencing and RNA sequencing in addition to TCR sequencing. An ECOG performance status of 0 or 1 was recorded for the patients, and 0 to 3 prior chemotherapy regimens had been received by the patients. Blood samples gave a median of around 140,000 T cells and tens of thousands of unique TCRs, with a median clonality of 0.080. About 90% of the 29 patients were identified as males with urothelial cancer of bladder origin, and a prior smoking history was reported by 18 of 29 patients. Durable clinical benefit meant progression-free survival longer than 6 months, and TCR features were also tested against progression-free and overall survival.

What the work shows at the level of the full study, not this receptor alone: Small sample size (n ≈ 28) and many exploratory analyses mean the results are intended to be hypothesis-generating. Among patients with durable benefit, tumor-associated TCR clones showed greater expansion in peripheral blood 3 weeks after treatment started (n of about 21, p = 0.022). Improved progression-free and overall survival was associated with having pretreatment peripheral blood TCR clonality below the median.

Read against the paper, the sample's time point label means: peripheral blood 6 weeks after treatment start. A total of 25 to 30 patients with locally advanced or metastatic urothelial carcinoma, treated at Memorial Sloan Kettering on a trial protocol, made up the cohort. Peripheral blood mononuclear cells were collected pretreatment and during treatment, with between 1 and 8 total time points obtained per patient. The Qiagen DNeasy Blood extraction kit was used to purify genomic DNA from total PBMCs and from tumor samples. Collected pretreatment and during treatment, PBMCs were isolated and stored as previously described. Each PCR received spiked-in synthetic TCR analog templates so that absolute template abundance could be estimated from read counts. TCRbeta CDR3 regions were amplified from genomic DNA with bias-controlled V and J gene primers using the immunoSEQ assay. Rearranged TCRbeta segments were sequenced at approximately 20X coverage. The published analysis was carried out like this. Sequencing errors were corrected by clustering and CDR3s were annotated against IMGT to assign V, D and J genes. Out-of-frame and stop-codon sequences were excluded, and only productive TCRbeta rearrangements were used in downstream analyses. To compute clonality, Shannon entropy was normalized by the log of the number of unique productive sequences and then subtracted from one. Fisher's exact test with Benjamini-Hochberg correction, using a cutoff of adjusted p below 0.01, was how clones that differed between time points or between blood and tumor were identified. The clones in this table, taken by TCRdb from immuneACCESS, are in-frame only. Not every clone is retained; where verified, under half of the shortfall comes from an unresolved V gene, and the cause of the rest is unknown. V and J calls and clone size are copied from that table; D and trimming were computed from the DNA. The sample profile shows about 130,000 clones; roughly 83% of them were found once. 2.4% of the sample is taken by the ten largest.

For this clone: What this receptor recognizes is not known. No base qualities exist here, and no much larger clone lies one base off it.

Counted from cysteine to phenylalanine, this CDR3 has 15 amino acids. The kept DNA is CDR3 alone, 45 bases in frame from the first base. Reading the germline V gene gives CDR1 MRHNA and CDR2 SNTAGT. For this chain, trimming is 0 bases at the V end and 9 bases at the J end, and the number of junction bases without a gene match is 8. This sequence was found in a man over 45 with urothelial cancer. Material: PBMCs, obtained around atezolizumab (anti-PD-L1) treatment. Here the chain combines TRBV6-4 and TRBJ2-1; 7 central nucleotides agree with TRBD2. The sequenced DNA: TGTGCCAGCAGTGACTCAGCTAGCGGTGTAAGTGAGCAGTTCTTC. It encodes CASSDSASGVSEQFF.